Listed here are 21 T cell receptor beta chains from one sample, sequenced in a study of Ad26.COV2.S vaccination and SARS-CoV-2 variants. The repertoire was sequenced with immunoSEQ multiplex PCR; TCRdb's copy has only in-frame clones and lacks some. The repertoire has some 450,000 clones, about nine tenths of them found once; the top ten carry approximately 4.3%. The treatment here: around 19 received Ad26.COV2.S at low or high dose, single or two shots; five or six received placebo; per-sample allocation not given. Day 63 following the first vaccine or placebo injection was when the samples were taken. The sequences come from peripheral blood, collected in a trial of Ad26.COV2.S vaccine versus placebo. The receptors here all came from a person between 18 and 65 years old who received the Ad26.COV2.S COVID-19 vaccine or a placebo.

This chain uses TRBV3-1 (or the pseudogene TRBV3-2) with TRBJ1-2; D is unresolved. Trimming left V 3 bases short and J 5 bases short, with 7 bases between. Germline V gene lookup returns CDR1 LGHDT and CDR2 YNNKEL (reference sequence). The CDR3 is 12 amino acids. The CDR3, as DNA: TGTGCCAGCAGCCACGGGGATTATGGCTACACCTTC. Translating gives CASSHGDYGYTF.

The chain has TRBV10-3 and TRBJ2-1, with 10 bases that match TRBD2. The trim removed 2 bases at V and 5 bases at J, leaving 3 bases unmatched. The germline CDR1 and CDR2 sequences are ENHRY and SYGVKD. CDR3 length: 15 amino acids. The CDR3 nucleotides read TGTGCCATCAGTGAGGGGACTAGCGCCAACAATGAGCAGTTCTTC. It encodes CAISEGTSANNEQFF.

The chain carries TRBV15 and TRBJ2-3; no clear D. Germline CDR1 and CDR2: LNHNV and YYDKDF (reference sequence). This CDR3 contains 15 residues. The V end lost 2 bases, the J end lost 0 bases, and 9 bases lay between the germline ends. The DNA of the CDR3 is TGTGCCACCAGCAGATTCCTCGTCAGCACAGATACGCAGTATTTT. Protein: CATSRFLVSTDTQYF.

The chain employs TRBV2 and TRBJ2-1; TRBD1 matches at 9 bases. The CDR3 totals 13 residues. The trim removed 8 bases at V and 3 bases at J, leaving 2 bases unmatched. CDR1 is SNHLY and CDR2 is FYNNEI in the germline V gene. The CDR3 coding sequence is TGTGCCAGCCGGGACAGGGTCTACAATGAGCAGTTCTTC. Encoded protein: CASRDRVYNEQFF.

The chain employs TRBV5-1 and TRBJ2-5; D is possibly TRBD1 (7 bases). Germline CDR1 SGHRS, CDR2 YFSETQ. This CDR3 region has 17 residues. Trimming cost V 4 bases and J 5 bases, with 24 bases left between them. The CDR3 DNA follows: TGCGCCAGCAGCCACAGGACAGGAGGGGCCAGCCGGGAGACCCAGTACTTC. This sequence encodes CASSHRTGGASRETQYF.

The chain links TRBV10-3 to TRBJ2-7; D perhaps matches TRBD1 (6 bases). The CDR3 length is 14 residues. V lost 5 bases and J lost 4, with 15 bases in between. Germline V gives CDR1 ENHRY, CDR2 SYGVKD. CDR3 loop: CAISRASGAYEQYF. The CDR3 DNA is TGTGCCATCAGTCGTGCGTCAGGGGCGTACGAGCAGTACTTC.

The chain recombines TRBV7-2 with TRBJ2-1; either TRBD1 or TRBD2 may supply D (5 bases each). Trimming took off 2 bases at V and 0 bases at J, with 11 bases between the two ends. This CDR3 comprises 16 residues. In germline, CDR1 is SGHTA, CDR2 FQGNSA. CDR3 sequence reads: CASSLMGPSSYNEQFF. For the CDR3, the DNA is TGTGCCAGCAGCTTAATGGGACCAAGCTCCTACAATGAGCAGTTCTTC.

This clone is a singleton in its sample. The CDR3 loop reads CASSQEPSGRGREQYF. The CDR3 DNA sequence: TGTGCCAGCAGCCAAGAACCTTCAGGCAGGGGAAGGGAGCAGTACTTC. The chain has TRBV16 and TRBJ2-7; D perhaps matches TRBD1 (6 bases). Trimming pared 2 bases from V and 7 bases from J, leaving 21 bases between. The CDR3 contains 16 residues. Germline V gene data show CDR1 as KGHSY and CDR2 as FQNENV.

The rearrangement uses TRBV6-5 and TRBJ1-3, with D unresolved. This CDR3 is built from 16 residues. V lost 0 bases to trimming and J lost 0 bases, with 9 bases between them. Germline CDR1 MNHEY, CDR2 SVGAGI. The CDR3 DNA follows: TGTGCCAGCAGTTACTCGGCAGTCATCTCTGGAAACACCATATATTTT. Protein: CASSYSAVISGNTIYF.

Concerning this clone itself: The junction differs from germline at one of its ends, possibly a read error. The chain links TRBV7-8 to TRBJ2-7, with D uncertain. Germline loops: CDR1 SGHVS, CDR2 FQNEAQ. The CDR3 is 14 residues long. The CDR3 DNA is TGTGCCAGCAGCCGAGGTGGCAGAAAATACGAACAGTACTTC. It translates to CASSRGGRKYEQYF.

For the CDR3, the DNA is TGTGCCAGCAGCCAAGTCGGCGGTGCAACTAATGAAAAACTGTTTTTT. Residues: CASSQVGGATNEKLFF. The chain joins TRBV3-1 (or the pseudogene TRBV3-2) to TRBJ1-4; D is ambiguous. The germline CDR1 and CDR2 sequences are LGHDT and YNNKEL (reference sequence). V was pared by 1 base and J by 0 bases, with 9 bases between. This CDR3 region has 16 residues.

The chain is built from TRBV30 and TRBJ2-1, with 7 bases aligning to TRBD1. Per the germline V gene, CDR1 is GTSNPN and CDR2 is SVGIG (reference sequence). This CDR3 has 14 amino acids. V dropped 3 bases and J dropped 3; count of bases not matched to a gene: 5. This chain's CDR3 is CAWRPGTVYNEQFF. The DNA of the CDR3 is TGTGCCTGGAGACCTGGGACAGTCTACAATGAGCAGTTCTTC. Drawing the rest from reference TRBV30 and TRBJ2-1, the complete variable domain is SQTIHQWPATLVQPVGSPLSLECTVEGTSNPNLYWYRQAAGRGLQLLFYSVGIGQISSEVPQNLSASRPQDRQFILSSKKLLLSDSGFYLCAWRPGTVYNEQFFGPGTRLTVL.

The rearrangement joins TRBV5-6 to TRBJ1-1; no clear D. The CDR3 has 15 residues. V was shortened by 0 bases and J by 1 base, with 10 bases between the two germline ends. The germline CDR1 and CDR2 sequences are SGHDT and YYEEEE. The CDR3 is CASSLALAENTEAFF. The CDR3 DNA reads as TGTGCCAGCAGCTTGGCATTGGCGGAGAACACTGAAGCTTTCTTT.

V usage is TRBV27 and J usage is TRBJ1-2, with 9 bases that match TRBD1. V lost 4 bases to trimming and J lost 8 bases; unmatched junction nucleotides: 8. The germline V gene encodes CDR1 MNHEY and CDR2 SMNVEV (reference sequence). This CDR3 has 14 residues. CDR3 sequence reads: CASSSGQGTGGYTF. The CDR3 region has the DNA TGTGCCAGCAGTTCGGGACAGGGAACGGGAGGCTACACCTTC.

J is TRBJ2-5 and V is TRBV7-9; D remains ambiguous. CDR3 length: 12 amino acids. Germline assignment: CDR1 SEHNR and CDR2 FQNEAQ (reference sequence). Trimming stripped 5 bases from V and 5 bases from J, with 9 bases between. Here the CDR3 DNA reads TGTGCCAGCAGCCCAGGCCTGGAGACCCAGTACTTC. This sequence encodes CASSPGLETQYF.

The V gene is TRBV4-2, the J gene TRBJ2-7; D is unclear. V was cut by 1 base and J by 3 bases, with 7 bases left in between. The CDR3 spans 13 residues. Germline-derived CDR1 and CDR2 are LGHNA and YNFKEQ. The CDR3 is CASSQGPGYEQYF. The CDR3 DNA reads as TGTGCCAGCAGCCAAGGGCCAGGCTACGAGCAGTACTTC.

The chain couples TRBV27 to TRBJ2-1, with a tentative D call TRBD1 (5 bases). The V gene's germline CDR1 is MNHEY and CDR2 SMNVEV (reference sequence). This CDR3 has 14 residues. The V and J ends lost 5 bases and 5 bases respectively, with 13 bases between them. The CDR3 DNA reads as TGTGCCAGCAGTCCACTCGACAGTAACAATGAGCAGTTCTTC. Translation: CASSPLDSNNEQFF.

There are a few counts of this clone. The chain is built from TRBV3-1 (or the pseudogene TRBV3-2) and TRBJ2-1; perhaps TRBD1 as D (6 bases). Germline CDR1 and CDR2: LGHDT and YNNKEL (reference sequence). This CDR3 comprises 13 residues. Between the trimmed V and J ends, which lost 1 base and 9 bases, there was a span of 10 bases. CDR3 nucleotide sequence: TGTGCCAGCAGCCAAGGGACAGTTGGTGAGCAGTTCTTC. This translates into CASSQGTVGEQFF.

This clone was seen just once. The genes are TRBV10-1 and TRBJ1-1; possible D gene TRBD1, 5 bases. CDR3 length: 17 residues. Germline CDR1 is WNHNN and CDR2 is SYGVQD (reference sequence). The V and J ends lost 3 bases and 1 base respectively, with 18 bases between them. The CDR3, as DNA: TGCGCCAGCAGTGACTTACAGGTAGAGGAAAAGAACACTGAAGCTTTCTTT. This gives the protein CASSDLQVEEKNTEAFF.

The chain is built from TRBV18 and TRBJ1-2; D gene ambiguous. The CDR3 is 13 amino acids. Germline lookup yields CDR1 KGHSH and CDR2 LQKENI. Trimming left V 4 bases short and J 4 bases short, with 10 bases between. The CDR3 loop reads CASSRAELYGYTF. Here the CDR3 DNA reads TGTGCCAGCTCACGAGCAGAGCTCTATGGCTACACCTTC. The complete variable domain, with remaining parts taken from reference TRBV18 and TRBJ1-2, reads NAGVMQNPRHLVRRRGQEARLRCSPMKGHSHVYWYRQLPEEGLKFMVYLQKENIIDESGMPKERFSAEFPKEGPSILRIQQVVRGDSAAYFCASSRAELYGYTFGSGTRLTVV.

The chain couples TRBV28 to TRBJ1-1, with D hard to call. CDR1 is MDHEN and CDR2 is SYDVKM in the germline V gene. This CDR3 has 16 residues. V gave up 5 bases and J gave up 5 bases, with 21 bases separating them. The CDR3 DNA follows: TGTGCCAGCAGTCCCGAGCCCGGACGCGGGTGGACTGAAGCTTTCTTT. Amino acids: CASSPEPGRGWTEAFF.